The clone carrying this T cell receptor (beta chain) has a count of ten or more. The antigen remains undetermined. Described time point: newly diagnosed GD, antithyroid drugs for less than 3 months. PBMC RNA was the source of the TCR library. EDTA tubes were used for drawing 8.5 to 9.5 milliliters of peripheral blood. The data are from a study of regulatory T cells in long-lasting Graves disease. Study-wide points: Newly diagnosed disease favored TRBV20-1 and TRBJ2-1 over persistent disease.

After removal of 5 bases from V and 3 bases from J, the junction contained 4 bases not matched to a gene. The CDR3 totals 15 residues. Germline V gives CDR1 SGHDN, CDR2 FVKESK. Arm-PCR of CDR3 regions with iRepertoire HTBI primers generated TCR beta libraries. TCRdb fed the multiplex PCR reads into MiXCR, producing one record per CDR3 protein. The sample includes about 400,000 distinct CDR3 sequences, 15% of them seen just once. Separately, the same data were catalogued under a study of T cells in Graves' hyperthyroidism and ophthalmopathy.

The sequence derives from a woman aged 40 to 50 with Graves disease. The material sequenced was peripheral blood mononuclear cells (PBMCs), taken at new diagnosis, from a patient treated with antithyroid drugs. The chain links TRBV14 to TRBJ2-1; 10 bases map to TRBD1. CDR3 protein: CASSRWTGGYNEQFF. DNA of the CDR3: TGTGCCAGCAGCAGGTGGACAGGGGGCTACAATGAGCAGTTCTTC. Complete variable domain (other parts from reference TRBV14 and TRBJ2-1): EAGVTQFPSHSVIEKGQTVTLRCDPISGHDNLYWYRRVMGKEIKFLLHFVKESKQDESGMPNNRFLAERTGGTYSTLKVQPAELEDSGVYFCASSRWTGGYNEQFFGPGTRLTVL.